Below, 17 T cell receptor beta chains from the same sample are listed, as sequenced in a study of CD8+ T cells in alopecia areata (dated by TCRdb to 2016 to 2019). Library preparation employed the immunoSEQ multiplex PCR assay. RNA was extracted from all samples and reverse transcribed into cDNA as template for TCR sequencing. TCRdb took this table from immuneACCESS and kept in-frame rearrangements with V and J called. Such tables lack part of the clones; where checked against another copy, unresolved V genes explain under half of the gap, and the rest is unexplained. The sample records over 150,000 clones, roughly 50% of which are singletons. About 5.5% of the sample goes to the ten largest clones. The sample's time point label, decoded: about 5 months on oral tofacitinib. The treatment or condition label corresponds to: oral pan-JAK inhibitor, 5-10 mg twice daily. The starting material was CD4+ T cells sorted from blood, obtained at week 24, from a patient treated with tofacitinib. Receptors were obtained from a human donor with alopecia areata.

The J gene is TRBJ2-1, the V gene TRBV29-1; 11 positions agree with TRBD2. The germline gives CDR1 SQVTM, CDR2 ANQGSEA. V lost 4 bases and J lost 5; bases outside the gene matches: 13. CDR3 size: 17 residues. The CDR3 protein is CSVGGPSSGRTHNEQFF. In DNA, the CDR3 is TGCAGCGTTGGTGGGCCTTCTAGCGGGAGGACCCACAATGAGCAGTTCTTC.

This chain uses TRBV18 with TRBJ1-4; D call uncertain. This CDR3 is 15 amino acids long. Germline V CDR1 and CDR2: KGHSH, LQKENI. V dropped 5 bases and J dropped 8 bases, with 18 bases sitting between them. The CDR3 spells CASSSDLEVGEKLFF. DNA of the CDR3: TGTGCCAGCTCATCTGACCTGGAAGTGGGGGAAAAACTGTTTTTT.

This clone was picked up a small number of times. V is TRBV9 and J is TRBJ2-2; 7 bases line up with TRBD1. Germline CDR1 and CDR2: SGDLS and YYNGEE. This CDR3 region has 14 residues. The V gene end was trimmed by 4 bases and the J gene end by 5 bases; junction bases not matched to a gene: 5. The CDR3 loop reads CASSQGTVTGELFF. The CDR3 DNA follows: TGTGCCAGCAGCCAGGGGACAGTTACCGGGGAGCTGTTTTTT. The full variable domain, rest sourced from reference TRBV9 and TRBJ2-2, is DSGVTQTPKHLITATGQRVTLRCSPRSGDLSVYWYQQSLDQGLQFLIQYYNGEERAKGNILERFSAQQFPDLHSELNLSSLELGDSALYFCASSQGTVTGELFFGEGSRLTVL.

The chain uses TRBV2 and TRBJ2-7; D is perhaps TRBD1 (5 bases). V lost 5 bases to trimming and J lost 1 base, with 15 bases between them. The CDR3 has 15 amino acids. The germline CDR1 and CDR2 sequences are SNHLY and FYNNEI. The DNA for the CDR3 is TGTGCCAGCAGTATCTCAGGGTACGTTTCCTACGAGCAGTACTTC. Protein: CASSISGYVSYEQYF. Drawing the rest from reference TRBV2 and TRBJ2-7, the complete variable domain is EPEVTQTPSHQVTQMGQEVILRCVPISNHLYFYWYRQILGQKVEFLVSFYNNEISEKSEIFDDQFSVERPDGSNFTLKIRSTKLEDSAMYFCASSISGYVSYEQYFGPGTRLTVT.

The chain has TRBV7-2 and TRBJ2-1, with D tentatively TRBD1 or TRBD2 (5 bases each). CDR1 SGHTA and CDR2 FQGNSA come from the germline V gene. The CDR3 is made up of 15 amino acids. Trimming left V 1 base short and J 5 bases short, with 12 bases between. The CDR3 DNA follows: TGTGCCAGCAGCTTAGTAGGTTGGGGGAACAATGAGCAGTTCTTC. It encodes CASSLVGWGNNEQFF.

This clone was seen only a few times. V gene TRBV6-5 combines with J gene TRBJ2-3; the D is unclear. The CDR3 consists of 13 residues. Germline V gene lookup returns CDR1 MNHEY and CDR2 SVGAGI. V was trimmed by 2 bases and J by 1 base, leaving 4 bases between them. The CDR3 bases are TGTGCCAGCAGTTACACTGGCACAGATACGCAGTATTTT. As protein: CASSYTGTDTQYF.

This chain joins TRBV7-6 and TRBJ2-5; D call uncertain. The germline CDR1 and CDR2 sequences are SGHVS and FNYEAQ. CDR3 length: 12 amino acids. V was pared by 5 bases and J by 6 bases, with 10 bases between. The CDR3 bases are TGTGCCAGCAGCCCTGACACCCAGACCCAGTACTTC. Translated: CASSPDTQTQYF.

The genes are TRBV7-2 and TRBJ2-5, with TRBD1 matching over 12 bases. The CDR3 is made up of 16 amino acids. Germline V lookup: CDR1 SGHTA, CDR2 FQGNSA. V lost 5 bases to trimming and J lost 5 bases; unmatched junction nucleotides: 9. The CDR3 DNA sequence: TGTGCCAGCAGCCGCACCGGGACAGGGGGCCATGAGACCCAGTACTTC. Its translation is CASSRTGTGGHETQYF.

The V call is TRBV7-2, the J call TRBJ2-3; maybe TRBD2 (6 bases). V was cut by 6 bases and J by 1 base, with 11 bases left in between. CDR3 size: 14 residues. Germline V lookup: CDR1 SGHTA, CDR2 FQGNSA. CDR3 DNA sequence: TGTGCCAGCAGAGGCGGGACCCGCACAGATACGCAGTATTTT. Residues: CASRGGTRTDTQYF.

This clone was seen a handful of times. CDR3 protein: CASSGGNGTAMYQETQYF. The CDR3 coding sequence is TGTGCCAGCAGTGGGGGAAACGGGACAGCCATGTACCAAGAGACCCAGTACTTC. The rearrangement joins TRBV7-9 to TRBJ2-5, with 7 bases lining up with TRBD1. The ends lost 6 bases at V and 0 bases at J; junction bases unmatched: 16. There are 18 residues in the CDR3. Germline CDR1 and CDR2: SEHNR and FQNEAQ (reference sequence). Full variable domain (missing parts from reference TRBV7-9 and TRBJ2-5): DTGVSQNPRHKITKRGQNVTFRCDPISEHNRLYWYRQTLGQGPEFLTYFQNEAQLEKSRLLSDRFSAERPKGSFSTLEIQRTEQGDSAMYLCASSGGNGTAMYQETQYFGPGTRLLVL.

The rearrangement joins TRBV5-1 to TRBJ1-2; D gene unclear. Trimming removed 0 bases at V and 4 bases at J, with 10 bases between. This CDR3 comprises 14 residues. Germline V gene sequence: CDR1 SGHRS, CDR2 YFSETQ. CDR3 sequence: CASSLEWAGYGYTF. The CDR3 bases are TGCGCCAGCAGCTTGGAGTGGGCAGGCTATGGCTACACCTTC.

This sequence joins TRBV2 and TRBJ1-5, with TRBD1 as a possible D gene (6 bases). This CDR3 region has 14 residues. CDR1 SNHLY and CDR2 FYNNEI come from the germline V gene. V was pared by 3 bases and J by 6 bases, with 12 bases between. CDR3 coding DNA: TGTGCCAGCAGTGAGGGGGGGCTGGTTCAGCCCCAGCATTTT. Residues: CASSEGGLVQPQHF.

Concerning this clone: The sample has other DNA sequences that encode this CDR3 too. The genes are TRBV5-1 and TRBJ2-3; tentative D call: TRBD1 (5 bases). V was pared by 0 bases and J by 3 bases, with 5 bases between. The length of the CDR3 is 13 residues. CDR1 is SGHRS and CDR2 is YFSETQ in the germline V gene. CDR3 coding DNA: TGCGCCAGCAGCTTGGAGGGGACAGATACGCAGTATTTT. Protein product: CASSLEGTDTQYF.

This chain uses TRBV5-6 with TRBJ1-2; D may be TRBD1 (5 bases). V lost 4 bases, J lost 8 bases, and 12 bases lay in between. Germline V lookup: CDR1 SGHDT, CDR2 YYEEEE. There are 12 residues in the CDR3. CDR3 bases: TGTGCCAGCAGCCGAAAGGGACGGGGCTACACCTTC. Its protein is CASSRKGRGYTF.

This sequence joins TRBV4-1 and TRBJ2-2, with TRBD1 matching 10 bases. This CDR3 spans 17 amino acids. Trimming took 0 bases from V and 1 from J; bases not matched to a gene: 2. The germline CDR1 and CDR2 sequences are MGHRA and YSYEKL. The CDR3 loop is CASSQEGQGENTGELFF. For the CDR3, the DNA is TGCGCCAGCAGCCAAGAAGGACAGGGGGAGAACACCGGGGAGCTGTTTTTT.

This chain links TRBV10-3 with TRBJ2-1, with D tentatively TRBD2 (6 bases). V was clipped by 8 bases and J by 4 bases, with 18 bases between them. The CDR3 is 15 residues long. CDR1 is ENHRY, CDR2 SYGVKD, per germline. The DNA of the CDR3 is TGTGCCATCGGAACGGAGGGACGGGGGTACAATGAGCAGTTCTTC. Amino acid sequence: CAIGTEGRGYNEQFF.

This clone was seen more than once but under ten times. The chain joins TRBV9 to TRBJ2-5; D not resolved. The CDR3 spans 14 residues. CDR1 SGDLS and CDR2 YYNGEE come from the germline V gene. The ends were cut back, 0 bases at V and 1 base at J, with 7 bases in the middle. CDR3 in DNA: TGTGCCAGCAGCGTAGACCTTTCCCAAGAGACCCAGTACTTC. Its protein product is CASSVDLSQETQYF.